Following are 9 T cell receptor beta chains from one sample sequenced in a study of B cell selection in AIRE deficiency. Sorting defined conventional CD4 T cells as CD4+CD127+. Libraries were prepared by immunoSEQ multiplex PCR; TCRdb keeps only in-frame clonotypes and omits some of them. The sample lists over 20,000 clones; about 97% were seen once. The sequenced sample was conventional CD4+ T cells sorted from PBMCs. These receptors originate from a human donor with AIRE deficiency.

The CDR3, as DNA: TGCAGCGTTGAAGATTGGGCCCGGGGGACGGTCCACGAGCAGTACTTC. Residues: CSVEDWARGTVHEQYF. The J gene is TRBJ2-7, the V gene TRBV29-1; D perhaps matches TRBD2 (6 bases). The germline V and J ends were trimmed by 0 bases and 5 bases, with 20 bases remaining between them. The CDR3 length is 16 residues. CDR1 SQVTM and CDR2 ANQGSEA come from the germline V gene.

The chain links TRBV4-2 to TRBJ2-7, with D possibly TRBD2 on 5 matching bases. V dropped 3 bases and J dropped 0 bases, with 15 bases sitting between them. The CDR3 loop spans 16 amino acids. Per germline, CDR1 LGHNA and CDR2 YNFKEQ. In nucleotides, the CDR3 is TGTGCCAGCAGCCAGCAGAGTACGGGGAGCTCCTACGAGCAGTACTTC. Translating it yields CASSQQSTGSSYEQYF.

The chain carries TRBV6-1 and TRBJ2-7; D possibly corresponds to TRBD1 (5 bases). This CDR3 is 14 amino acids long. CDR1 and CDR2 (germline): MNHNS, SASEGT. V was clipped by 6 bases and J by 3 bases, with 15 bases between them. The CDR3 here is CASRTDRLLYEQYF. For the CDR3, the DNA is TGTGCCAGCAGGACCGACAGACTCCTCTACGAGCAGTACTTC.

The V call is TRBV6-1, the J call TRBJ2-1, with 7 bases that match TRBD2. The CDR3 is 12 amino acids. In germline, CDR1 is MNHNS, CDR2 SASEGT. Trimming cost V 6 bases and J 7 bases; bases outside gene matches: 3. CDR3 sequence: CASRKAGNEQFF. CDR3 sequence (DNA): TGTGCCAGCAGGAAAGCGGGGAATGAGCAGTTCTTC.

The chain is built from TRBV5-5 and TRBJ1-5; D remains ambiguous. CDR3 length: 15 residues. Germline CDR1 and CDR2: SGHKS and YYEKEE (reference sequence). V dropped 3 bases and J dropped 4 bases, with 14 bases sitting between them. The CDR3 protein is CASSSGLAVNQPQHF. Written as DNA, the CDR3 is TGTGCCAGCAGCTCCGGCCTAGCAGTAAATCAGCCCCAGCATTTT.

This chain connects TRBV4-1 to TRBJ2-7, with 12 bases identical to TRBD2. V gave up 1 base and J gave up 2 bases; unmatched junction bases: 0. Germline V gives CDR1 MGHRA, CDR2 YSYEKL. This CDR3 comprises 15 residues. The CDR3 loop reads CASSQGLAGAYEQYF. CDR3 coding DNA: TGCGCCAGCAGCCAAGGACTAGCGGGGGCCTACGAGCAGTACTTC.

The chain is built from TRBV28 and TRBJ1-1; D is unresolved. V lost 4 bases and J 0 bases, leaving 9 bases between the germline ends. The CDR3 totals 14 residues. Germline CDR1 and CDR2: MDHEN and SYDVKM. The CDR3 DNA follows: TGTGCCAGCAGTTCACCGGAGATGAACACTGAAGCTTTCTTT. Translation: CASSSPEMNTEAFF.

The chain uses TRBV4-3 and TRBJ1-5; D not certain. The germline V gene has CDR1 LGHNA and CDR2 YSLEER. V was pared by 0 bases and J by 7 bases, with 7 bases between. CDR3 length equals 13 residues. CDR3: CASSQDFSQPQHF. The DNA of the CDR3 is TGCGCCAGCAGCCAAGATTTCTCCCAGCCCCAGCATTTT.

The CDR3 coding sequence is TGTGCCAGCAGCTTACTAGCGGTTAGCTCCTACGAGCAGTACTTC. Its protein is CASSLLAVSSYEQYF. V gene TRBV7-9 combines with J gene TRBJ2-7; 7 bases match TRBD2. The junction had 4 bases not matched to a gene; V was cut back by 2 bases and J by 0 bases. CDR3 length: 15 amino acids. In germline, CDR1 is SEHNR, CDR2 FQNEAQ (reference sequence). Based on the CDR3 plus reference TRBV7-9 and TRBJ2-7, the full variable domain is DTGVSQNPRHKITKRGQNVTFRCDPISEHNRLYWYRQTLGQGPEFLTYFQNEAQLEKSRLLSDRFSAERPKGSFSTLEIQRTEQGDSAMYLCASSLLAVSSYEQYFGPGTRLTVT.